The 28 T cell receptor beta chains below come from one sample, sequenced in a study of T-cell reconstitution after alpha-beta-depleted transplantation in children. Preparation of the TCRbeta library was carried out with unique molecular identifiers. One entry per CDR3 protein, called by TCRdb with MiXCR from the PCR reads. In the table there are roughly 280,000 distinct CDR3 sequences, 11% of which are singletons. Sequencing was performed on peripheral blood, taken 180 days after TCRalphabeta/CD19-depleted stem cell transplant. Receptors were obtained from a male patient under 10 years old who had a stem cell transplant for chronic granulomatous disease, so the T cells may come from the graft donor.

At least ten counts were recorded for this clonotype. This rearrangement joins TRBV9 to TRBJ2-7; D gene unclear. Germline CDR1 reads SGDLS; CDR2 reads YYNGEE. This CDR3 has 15 amino acids. V dropped 3 bases and J dropped 2 bases, with 15 bases sitting between them. For the CDR3, the DNA is TGTGCCAGCAGCGCGATTTCCGCGCCGGCCTACGAGCAGTACTTC. It is translated as CASSAISAPAYEQYF.

This clonotype was observed many times. The rearrangement joins TRBV20-1 to TRBJ2-1; 14 positions agree with TRBD2. The CDR3 is 17 residues long. V was clipped by 3 bases and J by 3 bases; unmatched bases: 7. CDR1 is DFQATT and CDR2 is SNEGSKA in the germline V gene (reference sequence). The DNA for the CDR3 is TGCAGTGCTAGCCCGACTAGCGGGAGGGCCCACTACAATGAGCAGTTCTTC. Amino acids: CSASPTSGRAHYNEQFF.

The table lists this clonotype with many counts. The rearrangement links TRBV13 to TRBJ1-2; D gene uncertain. Deletions cut 0 bases from V and 2 bases from J, with 7 bases between. The CDR3 extends over 14 amino acids. CDR1 is PRHDT, CDR2 FYEKMQ, per germline (reference sequence). The CDR3 region is CASSLGRQNYGYTF. The CDR3 region has the DNA TGTGCCAGCAGCTTAGGCCGGCAGAACTATGGCTACACCTTC.

On this clonotype itself: Just one base apart from a much larger clone, this may be a read error. The chain has TRBV5-1 and TRBJ2-7; 12 bases line up with TRBD2. CDR1 is SGHRS, CDR2 YFSETQ, per germline. The CDR3 runs 15 residues. This CDR3 is CASSAMTSGSSEQHF. The CDR3 coding sequence is TGCGCCAGCAGCGCAATGACTAGCGGGAGTTCCGAGCAGCACTTC.

This clonotype was detected ten times or more. The chain links TRBV29-1 to TRBJ2-7; TRBD1 matches 8 bases. V shed 6 bases and J 6 bases; nucleotides not matched to a gene: 7. There are 12 residues in the CDR3. CDR1 SQVTM and CDR2 ANQGSEA come from the germline V gene. CDR3 in amino acids: CSVRQGPGEQYF. In DNA, the CDR3 is TGCAGCGTAAGACAGGGGCCGGGCGAGCAGTACTTC.

This clonotype was seen at least ten times. The chain combines TRBV29-1 with TRBJ2-7; weak D call: TRBD2 (5 bases). The CDR3 runs to 12 residues. The V gene's germline CDR1 is SQVTM and CDR2 ANQGSEA. V gave up 7 bases and J gave up 6 bases, with 16 bases separating them. The DNA for the CDR3 is TGCAGCGCCCCCGTCAGCGGAAGCGAGCAGTACTTC. The encoded protein is CSAPVSGSEQYF.

V and J are TRBV5-6 and TRBJ2-3, with 9 positions matching TRBD2. V was pared by 4 bases and J by 9 bases, with 9 bases of the junction left unmatched. This CDR3 has 14 amino acids. CDR1 and CDR2 from the germline V gene are SGHDT and YYEEEE. Here the CDR3 DNA reads TGTGCCAGCAGCCCGCGGGGGGGCCGAGACACGCAGTATTTT. This translates into CASSPRGGRDTQYF.

This clonotype was detected many times. The gene calls are TRBV12-3 or TRBV12-4 and TRBJ2-2; no definite D call. CDR3 length: 16 amino acids. V lost 1 base and J lost 7, with 16 bases in between. In DNA form, the CDR3 reads TGTGCCAGCAGTTTAGGGGCCGGCCTAATTGACGGGGAGCTGTTTTTT. It is translated as CASSLGAGLIDGELFF.

A note on this clonotype: This clone may be a read error of a much larger clone one base away. The chain employs TRBV6-6 and TRBJ2-7, with D unresolved. Germline V gene data show CDR1 as MNHNY and CDR2 as SVGAGI (reference sequence). The V and J ends lost 4 bases and 7 bases respectively, with 11 bases between them. CDR3 size: 12 residues. This CDR3 is CASSSRKDEQYF. In DNA form, the CDR3 reads TGTGCCAGCAGTTCTCGAAAGGATGAGCAGTACTTC.

This clonotype was seen ten or more times. The chain carries TRBV10-3 and TRBJ1-5; TRBD1 agrees at 10 bases. V dropped 8 bases and J dropped 2; count of bases not matched to a gene: 6. This CDR3 has 15 amino acids. Germline-derived CDR1 and CDR2 are ENHRY and SYGVKD. CDR3 protein: CAIGEDRGGNQPQHF. The CDR3 DNA reads as TGTGCCATCGGCGAGGACAGGGGGGGCAATCAGCCCCAGCATTTT.

With regard to this clonotype: A much more abundant neighbour one base away suggests this may be a read error. This chain joins TRBV4-1 and TRBJ2-2; possibly TRBD1 for D (5 bases). Per germline, CDR1 MGHRA and CDR2 YSYEKL. The CDR3 runs to 15 residues. V lost 0 bases and J lost 3, with 8 bases in between. The CDR3, as DNA: TGCGCCAGCAGCCAAGATGGGGCCTACACCGGGGAGCTGTTTTTT. As protein: CASSQDGAYTGELFF.

This clonotype was seen at least ten times. The chain is built from TRBV28 and TRBJ2-1; TRBD2 matches at 10 bases. V was clipped by 6 bases and J by 7 bases; unmatched bases: 12. In germline, CDR1 is MDHEN, CDR2 SYDVKM. CDR3 size: 16 residues. The CDR3 DNA is TGTGCCAGCAGACCCTCATCGGCTAGCGGGAGAAATGAGCAGTTCTTC. This translates into CASRPSSASGRNEQFF.

This clonotype was picked up many times. The chain couples TRBV5-1 to TRBJ2-1, with D tentatively TRBD1 or TRBD2 (6 bases each). The V end was cut by 0 bases, the J end by 7 bases, with 17 bases between. The CDR3 extends over 16 amino acids. Germline V gene lookup returns CDR1 SGHRS and CDR2 YFSETQ. The CDR3 protein is CASSLGSGGLRNEQFF. Here the CDR3 DNA reads TGCGCCAGCAGCTTGGGGTCCGGGGGCCTGAGGAATGAGCAGTTCTTC.

The table lists this clonotype with many counts. This chain uses TRBV5-1 with TRBJ2-2, with D hard to call. Trimming removed 0 bases from V and 0 bases from J, with 12 bases in between. This CDR3 comprises 17 residues. CDR1 and CDR2 (germline): SGHRS, YFSETQ. CDR3 sequence (DNA): TGCGCCAGCAGCTTGGATGTTAGGGCGGCGAACACCGGGGAGCTGTTTTTT. It encodes CASSLDVRAANTGELFF.

This clonotype appeared many times. Here the CDR3 reads CASSLRTSGGAEQFF. The CDR3 nucleotides are TGTGCCAGCAGCTTGCGGACTAGCGGGGGCGCTGAGCAGTTCTTC. The chain employs TRBV7-2 and TRBJ2-1, with 13 bases identical to TRBD2. J lost 9 bases, V lost 3 bases, and 5 bases had no gene match. Per the germline V gene, CDR1 is SGHTA and CDR2 is FQGNSA. This CDR3 spans 15 amino acids. The whole variable domain, remainder taken from reference TRBV7-2 and TRBJ2-1, is GAGVSQSPSNKVTEKGKDVELRCDPISGHTALYWYRQSLGQGLEFLIYFQGNSAPDKSGLPSDRFSAERTGGSVSTLTIQRTQQEDSAVYLCASSLRTSGGAEQFFGPGTRLTVL.

This clonotype has ten or more counts. V usage is TRBV27 and J usage is TRBJ2-7; D not resolved. Germline V gene lookup returns CDR1 MNHEY and CDR2 SMNVEV (reference sequence). The CDR3 loop spans 13 amino acids. The V gene lost 5 bases and the J gene lost 5 bases, with 13 bases spanning the gap. CDR3: CASSLRTYHEQYF. In DNA, the CDR3 is TGTGCCAGCAGTCTCCGGACGTACCACGAGCAGTACTTC.

This clonotype has at least ten counts. The CDR3 loop reads CASSQPRNTEAFF. The CDR3 DNA follows: TGCGCCAGCAGCCAGCCCAGGAACACTGAAGCTTTCTTT. The chain has TRBV4-1 and TRBJ1-1; no firm D call. The germline V gene encodes CDR1 MGHRA and CDR2 YSYEKL. The CDR3 loop spans 13 amino acids. The V end was cut by 3 bases, the J end by 1 base, with 6 bases between.

This clonotype was counted many times. This chain connects TRBV7-2 to TRBJ2-4, with TRBD2 as a possible D gene (5 bases). Germline V gives CDR1 SGHTA, CDR2 FQGNSA. The CDR3 is 19 residues long. V lost 4 bases and J lost 8, with 30 bases in between. The CDR3 protein is CASSSAWTPSAVSVHIQYF. CDR3 in DNA: TGTGCCAGCAGCTCTGCGTGGACTCCCTCAGCTGTTTCCGTGCACATTCAGTACTTC. Based on the CDR3 plus reference TRBV7-2 and TRBJ2-4, the full variable domain is GAGVSQSPSNKVTEKGKDVELRCDPISGHTALYWYRQSLGQGLEFLIYFQGNSAPDKSGLPSDRFSAERTGGSVSTLTIQRTQQEDSAVYLCASSSAWTPSAVSVHIQYFGAGTRLSVL.

This clonotype was detected only a few times. The CDR3 protein is CASSDSGGGAEEQFF. The CDR3 region has the DNA TGTGCCAGCAGTGATTCTGGCGGGGGGGCCGAGGAGCAGTTCTTC. The chain links TRBV12-3 or TRBV12-4 to TRBJ2-1, with TRBD2 matching over 9 bases. CDR3 size: 15 residues. With V trimmed by 5 bases and J by 10 bases, 12 bases remained unmatched.

Many counts were recorded for this clonotype. The chain joins TRBV10-3 to TRBJ2-7, with D possibly being TRBD1 (6 bases). The germline V and J ends were trimmed by 0 bases and 3 bases, with 9 bases remaining between them. This CDR3 spans 14 amino acids. CDR1 and CDR2 from the germline V gene are ENHRY and SYGVKD. CDR3: CAISESSGVYEQYF. Written as DNA, the CDR3 is TGTGCCATCAGTGAGTCTTCAGGGGTCTACGAGCAGTACTTC.

This clonotype came up many times. The gene calls are TRBV20-1 and TRBJ1-6, with D maybe TRBD1 (5 bases). The CDR3 covers 12 residues. Germline CDR1 and CDR2: DFQATT and SNEGSKA (reference sequence). Trimming took off 3 bases at V and 9 bases at J, with 9 bases between the two ends. CDR3 bases: TGCAGTGCTAGCGGGGGGGGTTCACCCCTCCACTTT. Amino acid sequence: CSASGGGSPLHF.

On this clonotype: This may be a read error: a much more frequent sequence differs by one nucleotide. The conserved phenylalanine or tryptophan is not found at the CDR3 terminus, so this likely reflects a read error. This chain connects TRBV5-1 to TRBJ2-2; 8 nucleotides agree with TRBD1. This CDR3 contains 13 residues. The germline V gene encodes CDR1 SGHRS and CDR2 YFSETQ. Trimming cost V 4 bases and J 6 bases; bases outside gene matches: 2. CDR3 in DNA: TGCGCCAGCAGCCGACAGGGGCCCGGGGAGCTGTTTTTA. Translated, it gives CASSRQGPGELFL.

This clonotype was observed at least ten times. V and J are TRBV11-2 and TRBJ2-2; possible D gene TRBD2, 5 bases. CDR3 length: 15 residues. Trimming cost V 3 bases and J 1 base, with 9 bases left between them. The V gene's germline CDR1 is SGHAT and CDR2 FQNNGV. The CDR3 loop reads CASSFASLNTGELFF. For the CDR3, the DNA is TGTGCCAGCAGCTTCGCTAGCCTGAACACCGGGGAGCTGTTTTTT.

In its sample, this clonotype was seen a few times. This sequence joins TRBV4-2 and TRBJ2-7; 7 bases align to TRBD1. This CDR3 has 15 amino acids. Germline-derived CDR1 and CDR2 are LGHNA and YNFKEQ. V gave up 4 bases and J gave up 7 bases; unmatched junction bases: 13. The CDR3 is CASSLPDRDLREQYF. CDR3 DNA sequence: TGTGCCAGCAGCCTACCCGACAGGGACCTACGGGAGCAGTACTTC.

In this sample, this clonotype turned up many times. The chain combines TRBV29-1 with TRBJ2-7; 7 bases fit TRBD2. V dropped 5 bases and J dropped 1; count of bases not matched to a gene: 8. The CDR3 extends over 14 amino acids. Looked up from germline, CDR1 is SQVTM and CDR2 is ANQGSEA. The CDR3 sequence is CSVQQRDSSYEQYF. The CDR3 bases are TGCAGCGTTCAGCAGCGGGATTCATCCTACGAGCAGTACTTC.

Of note for this clonotype: Because the CDR3 is missing its conserved closing phenylalanine or tryptophan, this is likely a read error. The chain uses TRBV15 and TRBJ1-2, with D possibly matching TRBD1 (6 bases). Trimming cost V 3 bases and J 6 bases, with 17 bases left between them. This CDR3 contains 15 residues. Germline CDR1 and CDR2: LNHNV and YYDKDF (reference sequence). CDR3 nucleotides: TGTGCCACCAGCAGCTACGCAGGGGCTCGGAATGGCTACACCTTA. Translated: CATSSYAGARNGYTL.

This clonotype has at least ten counts. CDR3 nucleotides: TGTGCCAGCAGACCCGGGACAGTACAGCAAGAGACCCAGTACTTC. Its translation is CASRPGTVQQETQYF. The chain is built from TRBV28 and TRBJ2-5; 7 nucleotides match TRBD1. Germline trimming cut 6 bases from V and 2 bases from J; bases unmatched to any gene: 9. CDR3 length equals 15 residues. The V gene's germline CDR1 is MDHEN and CDR2 SYDVKM.

This clonotype showed up many times. The chain is built from TRBV27 and TRBJ2-1; unclear D gene. The V end was cut by 10 bases, the J end by 9 bases, with 16 bases between. This CDR3 is built from 12 residues. Germline loops: CDR1 MNHEY, CDR2 SMNVEV (reference sequence). CDR3 region: CANREIAGEQFF. DNA of the CDR3: TGTGCCAACCGCGAAATAGCTGGTGAGCAGTTCTTC.